This entry describes one TCR beta chain. The clone's antigen remains unknown. No base-level quality is on record; no much larger clone is a single base apart. This specimen comes from a study of memory CD4+ T cells and cytomegalovirus serostatus (dated by TCRdb to between 2018 and 2021). A note on the overall study: The 35 or so healthy Belgian adults in the cohort included 9 who were CMV seropositive and around 25 who were CMV seronegative. To replicate a published TCR-based CMV serostatus classifier, the researchers sequenced the CD4+ memory TCRbeta repertoires of a Belgian cohort whose cytomegalovirus serostatus was known. On the study overall, not on this receptor specifically: Of 164 previously reported CMV-associated TCRbeta sequences, around 67 appeared in the CD4+ memory repertoires, each in one to five individuals. On the Belgian cohort, the classifier based on the original framework reached a median bootstrapped AUC of 0.95, with a 95% CI of 0.76-1.00. The results were interpreted as suggesting that the CMV-associated TCR signature is largely present in the CD4+ memory repertoire. For CMV serostatus prediction, a median bootstrapped AUC of 0.95 was reached with the original framework, and a median bootstrapped AUC of approximately 0.89 was reached with a US-trained random forest. Only CD4+CD45RO+ memory cells were sequenced, in contrast to the original study, which included naive and memory CD4+ and CD8+ populations.

Single viable CD3+CD4+CD8-CD45RO+ cells were sorted as memory CD4+ T cells on a FACSAria II. CMV serostatus was determined using a Roche Elecsys assay that detects serum IgG against CMV pp150, pp28, p38 and p52. Once the samples were thawed, total CD4+ T cells were enriched through positive selection using CD4 magnetic microbeads. The samples came from a different study that was designed specifically to examine the CD4+ T cell memory repertoire. Following standard operating procedures, peripheral blood mononuclear cells were isolated and cryopreserved, while serum was kept at -80 degrees C. CD3-PerCP (BW264/56), CD4-APC (RPA-T4), CD45RO-PE (UCHT1) and CD8-Pacific Orange (3B5) antibodies were used for staining, and non-viable cells were excluded with Sytox blue. Genomic DNA was extracted from sorted cells with the Quick-DNA Microprep Kit. Amplification of TCRbeta DNA was done with the immunoSEQ hsTCRbeta kit, following the protocol from the manufacturer. An Illumina MiSeq instrument was used to sequence the TCRbeta libraries. Per the authors' processing: After out-of-frame sequences were removed, 2,204,828 distinct TCRbeta sequences remained, averaging about 66,813 per individual. Each individual was scored according to the count of about 150 previously reported CMV-associated TCRbeta sequences and the total productive distinct TCRbeta count. A beta-binomial model was reimplemented in Python, and scikit-learn random forests with default parameters were trained on US cohort data. Classifier performance on the Belgian cohort was summarized as median AUC with percentile confidence intervals calculated over 10,000 bootstrap iterations. In TCRdb, the immuneACCESS table is reduced to in-frame sequences with V and J assigned. These tables do not hold every clone; where another copy was compared, an unresolved V gene accounts for under half, and the others remain unexplained. V and J calls and clone size follow that table, whereas D and trimming were derived from the DNA. Counted in this sample were some 35,000 clones; 79% of them appeared once. In total, the top ten clones hold approximately 5.3% of the sample.

The CDR3 measures 15 amino acids from cysteine to phenylalanine. Solely the CDR3 DNA is kept, with 45 bases framed from the first base. Germline trimming amounts to 3 bases on V and 3 bases on J, with 4 as the count of junction bases outside the gene matches. CDR1 SGHTA and CDR2 FQGNSA are derived from the germline V gene. Specimen: memory CD4+ T cells from blood. The sequence joins TRBV7-2 to TRBJ2-7, with TRBD1 matching 11 junction bases. The sequence derives from an adult in good health and CMV-seropositive. CDR3 reads: CASSLDRGPLYEQYF. Read as DNA, the sequence is TGTGCCAGCAGCTTGGACAGGGGGCCGCTCTACGAGCAGTACTTC.